Each of the 28 T cell receptor beta chains below was sequenced from the same sample in a study of human T cells and chemical hapten exposure. MiXCR, run by TCRdb on the RACE reads, gives a single entry per CDR3 protein. The data show 380,000 or so distinct CDR3 sequences, around 5.5% seen once. Regarding time point: pre-sensitization, week 0. The sample's treatment: therapeutic diphenylcyclopropenone sensitization with weekly scalp DPC. Sequencing was performed on whole blood, taken in connection with sensitization to the hapten diphenylcyclopropenone (DPC). The receptor set was obtained from a woman aged 18-29 years with alopecia areata. Some clones in this sample may be carry-over from other donors' samples.

This chain links TRBV28 with TRBJ2-7; tentative D call: TRBD2 (7 bases). CDR1 is MDHEN, CDR2 SYDVKM, per germline. Trimming removed 5 bases from V and 6 bases from J, with 17 bases in between. The CDR3 runs to 14 residues. The CDR3 DNA follows: TGTGCCAGCAGTAGGGGGGGCACAGCGGCCGAGCAGTACTTC. This gives the protein CASSRGGTAAEQYF.

There are a few counts of this clonotype. The V call is TRBV29-1, the J call TRBJ2-5; 7 nucleotides match TRBD1. J lost 5 bases, V lost 4 bases, and 4 bases had no gene match. CDR3 length: 12 residues. Germline CDR1 reads SQVTM; CDR2 reads ANQGSEA. Here the CDR3 reads CSVGGTAETQYF. Written as DNA, the CDR3 is TGCAGCGTTGGGGGGACAGCGGAGACCCAGTACTTC.

This clonotype was seen ten or more times. The V and J genes are TRBV11-1 and TRBJ2-7; D unclear. Trimming cost V 5 bases and J 6 bases, with 14 bases left between them. The CDR3 totals 13 residues. Germline loops: CDR1 SGHAT, CDR2 FQDESV (reference sequence). The DNA for the CDR3 is TGTGCCAGCAGCCGCGATACGCTAGGCGAGCAGTACTTC. Amino acids: CASSRDTLGEQYF. Full variable domain (remainder filled in from reference TRBV11-1 and TRBJ2-7): EAEVAQSPRYKITEKSQAVAFWCDPISGHATLYWYRQILGQGPELLVQFQDESVVDDSQLPKDRFSAERLKGVDSTLKIQPAELGDSAMYLCASSRDTLGEQYFGPGTRLTVT.

V is TRBV6-5 and J is TRBJ2-1; tentative D call: TRBD2 (6 bases). Germline CDR1 and CDR2: MNHEY and SVGAGI. The CDR3 totals 17 residues. V was trimmed by 4 bases and J by 1 base, leaving 17 bases between them. CDR3 bases: TGTGCCAGCAGTTCCACCTACCGGGACTCGTCCTACAATGAGCAGTTCTTC. This sequence encodes CASSSTYRDSSYNEQFF.

This clonotype was found many times. The chain has TRBV5-1 and TRBJ1-3; no clear D. The V end lost 0 bases, the J end lost 0 bases, and 7 bases lay between the germline ends. The CDR3 loop spans 15 amino acids. Germline CDR1 reads SGHRS; CDR2 reads YFSETQ. The chain's CDR3 is CASSLAASSGNTIYF. Here the CDR3 DNA reads TGCGCCAGCAGCTTGGCGGCAAGCTCTGGAAACACCATATATTTT.

The rearrangement uses TRBV7-9 and TRBJ2-3; D assignment may be TRBD1 or TRBD2 (5 bases each). This CDR3 has 17 amino acids. V was clipped by 2 bases and J by 1 base, with 16 bases between them. The germline V gene has CDR1 SEHNR and CDR2 FQNEAQ (reference sequence). The CDR3 nucleotides are TGTGCCAGCAGCTTATCCGAGGGGCCGTTCGGCACAGATACGCAGTATTTT. This sequence encodes CASSLSEGPFGTDTQYF.

This clonotype appeared many times. The rearrangement links TRBV19 to TRBJ1-5; 7 bases line up with TRBD1. V lost 3 bases to trimming and J lost 7 bases; unmatched junction nucleotides: 12. CDR3 length: 16 amino acids. The germline CDR1 and CDR2 sequences are LNHDA and SQIVND (reference sequence). The CDR3 protein is CASSIGMRTGHQPQHF. Here the CDR3 DNA reads TGTGCCAGTAGTATTGGAATGCGGACAGGACACCAGCCCCAGCATTTT.

Comment on this clonotype: Because it lacks the conserved phenylalanine or tryptophan at the end, this CDR3 is likely a read error. V is TRBV4-3 and J is TRBJ2-3; TRBD2 might be the D (6 bases). The germline V and J ends were trimmed by 4 bases and 4 bases, with 6 bases remaining between them. The length of the CDR3 is 12 residues. CDR1 LGHNA and CDR2 YSLEER come from the germline V gene. CDR3 sequence reads: CASSRGADTQYS. As DNA, the CDR3 is TGCGCCAGCAGCCGGGGGGCAGATACGCAGTATTCT.

This clonotype has more than one count but fewer than ten. The chain is built from TRBV20-1 and TRBJ2-4, with 7 bases aligning to TRBD1. In germline, CDR1 is DFQATT, CDR2 SNEGSKA (reference sequence). The CDR3 is made up of 14 amino acids. CDR3 residues: CSVDRDGVKNIQYF. The DNA of the CDR3 is TGCAGCGTAGACAGGGATGGAGTCAAAAACATTCAGTACTTC.

This clonotype appeared many times. CDR3 in amino acids: CASSYDRDHLHF. The CDR3 DNA reads TGTGCCAGCAGTTACGACAGGGATCATCTCCACTTT. The genes are TRBV6-6 and TRBJ1-6; 7 bases fit TRBD1. CDR3 size: 12 residues. The V gene end was trimmed by 2 bases and the J gene end by 16 bases; junction bases not matched to a gene: 5. CDR1 and CDR2 from the germline V gene are MNHNY and SVGAGI (reference sequence).

The chain uses TRBV7-2 and TRBJ2-1; no clear D gene. Germline loops: CDR1 SGHTA, CDR2 FQGNSA. Trimming cost V 3 bases and J 9 bases, with 15 bases left between them. CDR3 length: 14 amino acids. This CDR3 reads CASSFAGSISEQFF. CDR3 nucleotide sequence: TGTGCCAGCAGCTTCGCAGGAAGCATAAGTGAGCAGTTCTTC.

Only a few counts were recorded for this clonotype. The chain uses TRBV5-6 and TRBJ1-3, with D tentatively TRBD1 (5 bases). Germline CDR1 reads SGHDT; CDR2 reads YYEEEE. The CDR3 covers 16 residues. The germline V and J ends were trimmed by 2 bases and 2 bases, with 14 bases remaining between them. In DNA, the CDR3 is TGTGCCAGCAGCTTAGTCAGACAGTTTACTGGAAACACCATATATTTT. This sequence encodes CASSLVRQFTGNTIYF.

In this sample, this clonotype turned up a few times. Written as DNA, the CDR3 is TGCAGCGCTATACAGGGGTCGCAGTATTTT. Translation gives CSAIQGSQYF. This chain uses TRBV29-1 with TRBJ2-3; 7 positions agree with TRBD1. CDR3 length: 10 amino acids. Looked up from germline, CDR1 is SQVTM and CDR2 is ANQGSEA. The V and J ends lost 7 bases and 10 bases, in that order; junction bases with no gene match: 5.

This clonotype showed up many times. The chain recombines TRBV4-2 with TRBJ2-3; maybe TRBD2 (6 bases). CDR3 length: 15 residues. The germline V and J ends were trimmed by 0 bases and 0 bases, with 7 bases remaining between them. Germline lookup yields CDR1 LGHNA and CDR2 YNFKEQ. The CDR3 coding sequence is TGTGCCAGCAGCCAAGAAGGGACTAGCACAGATACGCAGTATTTT. Protein sequence: CASSQEGTSTDTQYF.

The J gene is TRBJ1-6, the V gene TRBV5-6, with 8 bases lining up with TRBD1. Germline CDR1 and CDR2: SGHDT and YYEEEE. V gave up 5 bases and J gave up 7 bases; unmatched junction bases: 11. The CDR3 is made up of 16 amino acids. Written as DNA, the CDR3 is TGTGCCAGCAGTCATTATGACAGGGGTTACAATTCACCCCTCCACTTT. This gives the protein CASSHYDRGYNSPLHF.

This clonotype came up a few times. This chain uses TRBV27 with TRBJ1-2; no reliable D call. The CDR3 contains 14 residues. V was shortened by 7 bases and J by 1 base, with 13 bases between the two germline ends. The germline CDR1 and CDR2 sequences are MNHEY and SMNVEV (reference sequence). The CDR3 DNA reads TGTGCCAGCACCCCACGGGCCGGTAACTATGGCTACACCTTC. Its translation is CASTPRAGNYGYTF.

This clonotype was detected many times. The genes are TRBV7-2 and TRBJ2-3; TRBD2 aligns across 7 bases. This CDR3 has 14 residues. The trim removed 3 bases at V and 4 bases at J, leaving 4 bases unmatched. Germline-derived CDR1 and CDR2 are SGHTA and FQGNSA. CDR3 amino acids: CASSFKAGPDTQYF. The CDR3 nucleotides read TGTGCCAGCAGCTTTAAAGCGGGGCCAGATACGCAGTATTTT.

This clonotype was detected ten times or more. This chain connects TRBV6-5 to TRBJ1-4; maybe TRBD1 (5 bases). This CDR3 contains 14 residues. The germline V gene encodes CDR1 MNHEY and CDR2 SVGAGI. The V end lost 5 bases, the J end lost 10 bases, and 17 bases lay between the germline ends. CDR3 coding DNA: TGTGCCAGCAGTCGGGACGGAGACTGGGGAAAACTGTTTTTT. This gives the protein CASSRDGDWGKLFF.

This clonotype was picked up many times. The chain combines TRBV2 with TRBJ1-1; no clear D gene. Trimming cost V 6 bases and J 1 base, with 9 bases left between them. Germline V lookup: CDR1 SNHLY, CDR2 FYNNEI. There are 13 residues in the CDR3. The CDR3 nucleotides read TGTGCCAGCAGGGCGGGGAGGAACACTGAAGCTTTCTTT. Protein sequence: CASRAGRNTEAFF.

This clonotype showed up many times. The chain recombines TRBV18 with TRBJ2-7, with 7 positions matching TRBD2. The CDR3 contains 15 residues. V gave up 3 bases and J gave up 1 base; unmatched junction bases: 6. Germline V lookup: CDR1 KGHSH, CDR2 LQKENI. The CDR3 is CASSPLTGGSYEQYF. The DNA of the CDR3 is TGTGCCAGCTCACCGCTTACCGGGGGGTCCTACGAGCAGTACTTC.

This clonotype was seen only a few times. The chain combines TRBV2 with TRBJ1-6; D not resolved. V lost 0 bases to trimming and J lost 9 bases, with 12 bases between them. Germline V gene data show CDR1 as SNHLY and CDR2 as FYNNEI. The CDR3 loop spans 15 amino acids. The CDR3 DNA reads TGTGCCAGCAGTGAAGCCTCTGGTGGCACTTCACCCCTCCACTTT. This encodes CASSEASGGTSPLHF.

There are a few counts of this clonotype. The rearrangement joins TRBV7-2 to TRBJ2-1, with 7 bases matching TRBD1. The CDR3 is 16 residues long. CDR1 is SGHTA, CDR2 FQGNSA, per germline. V gave up 4 bases and J gave up 8 bases; unmatched junction bases: 14. The CDR3 region is CASSSEGGLMSHEQFF. The CDR3 nucleotides read TGTGCCAGCAGCTCAGAAGGGGGCCTTATGTCCCATGAGCAGTTCTTC.

There are many counts of this clonotype. CDR3 protein: CASSLRQGALSRTEAFF. As DNA, the CDR3 is TGCGCCAGCAGCTTGCGTCAGGGGGCTTTAAGTCGGACTGAAGCTTTCTTT. The rearrangement joins TRBV5-1 to TRBJ1-1; 8 nucleotides agree with TRBD1. The CDR3 length is 17 residues. The V and J ends lost 1 base and 5 bases, in that order; junction bases with no gene match: 13. Germline V gene lookup returns CDR1 SGHRS and CDR2 YFSETQ.

This clonotype was observed many times. This chain joins TRBV10-3 and TRBJ2-6; D ambiguous. CDR1 and CDR2 from the germline V gene are ENHRY and SYGVKD. The ends were cut back, 0 bases at V and 1 base at J, with 13 bases in the middle. This CDR3 is built from 18 residues. The CDR3 reads CAISESGVSRSGANVLTF. The CDR3 coding sequence is TGTGCCATCAGTGAGTCTGGGGTCTCCAGGTCTGGGGCCAACGTCCTGACTTTC.

This chain uses TRBV7-9 with TRBJ1-1; 8 nucleotides agree with TRBD1. V gave up 3 bases and J gave up 3 bases; unmatched junction bases: 6. The CDR3 has 15 amino acids. Germline loops: CDR1 SEHNR, CDR2 FQNEAQ (reference sequence). The CDR3 DNA is TGTGCCAGCAGCTTGACGGCAGGGGGCTACACTGAAGCTTTCTTT. This gives the protein CASSLTAGGYTEAFF.

This clonotype was seen once. This may be a read error: a much more frequent sequence differs by one nucleotide. The genes are TRBV10-3 and TRBJ2-3; 8 bases map to TRBD1. The CDR3 consists of 13 residues. Germline V gene data show CDR1 as ENHRY and CDR2 as SYGVKD. The CDR3 DNA follows: TGTGCCATCTCATTTCCAGGGGGCGATACGCGGTATTTT. It yields the protein CAISFPGGDTRYF.

This clonotype has more than one count but fewer than ten. The V and J genes are TRBV9 and TRBJ2-1; D gene unclear. V lost 0 bases and J 4 bases, leaving 11 bases between the germline ends. The CDR3 has 15 residues. The germline V gene encodes CDR1 SGDLS and CDR2 YYNGEE. The CDR3 coding sequence is TGTGCCAGCAGCGTAGAGGCAGCGACGTACAATGAGCAGTTCTTC. It encodes CASSVEAATYNEQFF.

This clonotype occurred many times. The V call is TRBV6-6, the J call TRBJ1-1, with D unresolved. V was trimmed by 6 bases and J by 7 bases, leaving 12 bases between them. Looked up from germline, CDR1 is MNHNY and CDR2 is SVGAGI (reference sequence). The CDR3 extends over 12 amino acids. The CDR3 reads CASSHRESEAFF. In DNA form, the CDR3 reads TGTGCCAGCAGCCACAGAGAAAGTGAAGCTTTCTTT.